The rows below give T cell receptor beta chains drawn from one sample of a study of T-cell memory formation after mild COVID-19. TCRdb used MiXCR to reprocess the 5' RACE reads, holding one entry per CDR3 protein. The top ten clones hold less than 15% of a sample with a few hundred thousand distinct CDR3 sequences, 25% to 30% of them seen once. Sequenced sample: PBMCs or a T cell subset sorted from them (not recorded which). The receptors were gathered from an adult woman who had mild COVID-19 (a few samples of this study predate the infection). Cell type and time point are not known. CDR3s include the opening cysteine and the closing phenylalanine or tryptophan. D genes are given only for firm matches. Clone size, where shown, is once, few, many, or a class for clones that have expanded.

d_call	v_call	clone_size	j_call	cdr3_aa	cdr3_nt
TRBD1	TRBV6-2/TRBV6-3	few	TRBJ1-5	CASSYSTGGNQPQHF	TGTGCCAGCAGTTACTCGACAGGGGGCAATCAGCCCCAGCATTTT
TRBD2	TRBV7-9	NA	TRBJ2-3	CASSPGLAERADTQYF	TGTGCCAGCAGCCCCGGACTAGCGGAGAGAGCAGATACGCAGTATTTT
NA	TRBV7-3	NA	TRBJ2-5	CASSQHGAGRETQYF	TGTGCCAGCAGCCAGCACGGGGCAGGGAGAGAGACCCAGTACTTC
NA	TRBV3-1	NA	TRBJ1-6	CASSQTYRRNSPLHF	TGTGCCAGCAGCCAAACCTACAGGCGGAATTCACCCCTCCACTTT
NA	TRBV5-1	few	TRBJ2-2	CASSLDLGGELFF	TGCGCCAGCAGCTTGGATCTCGGCGGGGAGCTGTTTTTT
NA	TRBV6-6	few	TRBJ1-1	CASSPLNRGAGNTEAFF	TGTGCCAGCAGTCCCCTTAACCGGGGGGCCGGGAACACTGAAGCTTTCTTT
NA	TRBV5-1	few	TRBJ1-4	CASSNGRNQKLFF	TGCGCCAGCAGTAATGGACGGAACCAAAAACTGTTTTTT
NA	TRBV4-2	NA	TRBJ1-1	CASSQYGLNTEAFF	TGTGCCAGCAGCCAATACGGCCTGAACACTGAAGCTTTCTTT
NA	TRBV7-9	few	TRBJ2-7	CASSLGTPGSPYEQYF	TGTGCCAGCAGCTTAGGCACCCCCGGGTCCCCATACGAGCAGTACTTC
NA	TRBV20-1	NA	TRBJ1-1	CSARTGGDTEAFF	TGCAGTGCTAGGACAGGCGGAGACACTGAAGCTTTCTTT
TRBD1	TRBV4-2	NA	TRBJ2-1	CASSHPLVGDSSYNEQFF	TGTGCCAGCAGCCACCCTCTCGTAGGGGACAGCTCCTACAATGAGCAGTTCTTC
NA	TRBV7-2	few	TRBJ2-3	CASSLPATGNTQYF	TGTGCCAGCAGCTTACCTGCTACCGGTAATACGCAGTATTTT
NA	TRBV5-1	many	TRBJ2-3	CASSRESTDTQYF	TGCGCCAGCAGCCGGGAGAGCACAGATACGCAGTATTTT
NA	TRBV5-1	few	TRBJ2-1	CASSSTGLTYNEQFF	TGCGCCAGCAGCTCGACAGGCCTGACCTACAATGAGCAGTTCTTC
TRBD1	TRBV20-1	many	TRBJ2-7	CSAPGQGNIGNEQYF	TGCAGTGCGCCGGGACAGGGTAACATCGGGAACGAGCAGTACTTC